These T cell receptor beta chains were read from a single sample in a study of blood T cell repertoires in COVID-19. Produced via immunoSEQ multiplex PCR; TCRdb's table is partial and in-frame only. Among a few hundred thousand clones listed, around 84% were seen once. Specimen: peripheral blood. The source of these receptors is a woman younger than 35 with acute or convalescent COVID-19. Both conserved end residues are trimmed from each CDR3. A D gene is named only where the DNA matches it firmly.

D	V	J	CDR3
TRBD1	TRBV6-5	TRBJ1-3	ASIWDRATGNTIY
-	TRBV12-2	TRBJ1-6	ASRLGAGVKNSPLH
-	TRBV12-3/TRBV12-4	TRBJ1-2	ASTMGANYGYT
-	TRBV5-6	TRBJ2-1	ASSLLRNEQF
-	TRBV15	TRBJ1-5	ATSSPTGDQPQH
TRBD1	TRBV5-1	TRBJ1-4	ASSLAEGQGGEKLF
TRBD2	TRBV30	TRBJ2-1	AWSVDAGGPNEQF
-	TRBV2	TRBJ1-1	ASSQRDTEAF
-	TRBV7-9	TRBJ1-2	ASRDSSPYGYT
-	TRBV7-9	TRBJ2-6	ASSQGPNSGANVLT
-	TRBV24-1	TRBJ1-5	ATSQDNRLPQH
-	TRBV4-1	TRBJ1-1	ASSQATGNTEAF
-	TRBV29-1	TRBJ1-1	SVEGRMNTEAF
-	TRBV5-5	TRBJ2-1	ASRIRSDEQF
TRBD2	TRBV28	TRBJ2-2	ASSSAGTSPGELF
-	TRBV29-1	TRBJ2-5	SVNDRLEETQY
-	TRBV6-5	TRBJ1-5	ASSWASNQPQH
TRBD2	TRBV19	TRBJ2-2	ASSMLASGRWDTGELF
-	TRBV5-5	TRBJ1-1	ASSPEGLGATNTEAF
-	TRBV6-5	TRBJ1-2	ASSYSRDHYGYT